Presented here are 27 T cell receptor beta chains from one specimen sequenced in a study of graft-versus-host responses after intestinal transplantation. Sequencing was performed with immunoSEQ multiplex PCR; in TCRdb, only in-frame clones are kept and a portion is missing. This table has 23,000 or so clones, 85% to 95% appearing once. Sequencing was performed on PBMCs, taken around 40 days after intestinal transplant. The receptors stem from a human patient who received an intestinal transplant, so some T cells may come from the graft donor.

Only one count was recorded for this clone. The junction does not match germline at one end; this may be a read error. This sequence joins TRBV9 and TRBJ2-5; unclear D gene. This CDR3 spans 15 amino acids. Germline-derived CDR1 and CDR2 are SGDLS and YYNGEE. The CDR3 DNA reads TGTGCCAGCAAGGCCTCGGGTCGGCCGCAAGGGACCCAGTACTTC. This encodes CASKASGRPQGTQYF.

The J gene is TRBJ2-2, the V gene TRBV2; the match to TRBD1 covers 11 bases. J gave up 5 bases and V 5 bases, and 7 bases lay outside the gene matches. Per germline, CDR1 SNHLY and CDR2 FYNNEI. The CDR3 length is 16 residues. CDR3 protein: CASSPEDRGPTGELFF. The CDR3 DNA sequence: TGTGCCAGCAGTCCTGAGGACAGGGGGCCTACCGGGGAGCTGTTTTTT.

The J gene is TRBJ1-2, the V gene TRBV4-3, with a weak D call TRBD1 (5 bases). CDR1 and CDR2 (germline): LGHNA, YSLEER. The CDR3 spans 14 residues. Trimming removed 3 bases from V and 4 bases from J, with 12 bases in between. The DNA of the CDR3 is TGCGCCAGCAGCCAGGGTGGGGCCCGCTATGGCTACACCTTC. As protein: CASSQGGARYGYTF.

The chain carries TRBV27 and TRBJ2-5; 9 nucleotides agree with TRBD2. The tail of the sequence fits TRBJ2-7 better, so the J call may be wrong. CDR1 and CDR2 (germline): MNHEY, SMNVEV (reference sequence). The CDR3 contains 21 residues. The CDR3 bases are TGTGCCAGCAGTTACCGCCCCCGGGGGTGGAATAGCGGGAGTGTGACCTACGAGCAGTACTTC. It codes for CASSYRPRGWNSGSVTYEQYF.

This sequence joins TRBV6-1 and TRBJ1-1, with TRBD1 matching 9 bases. The CDR3 runs to 13 residues. V lost 6 bases to trimming and J lost 6 bases; unmatched junction nucleotides: 5. Germline values: CDR1 MNHNS, CDR2 SASEGT. This chain's CDR3 is CASSHNRGPEAFF. CDR3 nucleotide sequence: TGTGCCAGCAGCCACAACAGGGGGCCTGAAGCTTTCTTT.

This CDR3 reads CASSQGPPFGETQYF. The CDR3 bases are TGTGCCAGCAGTCAGGGACCGCCTTTTGGAGAGACCCAGTACTTC. The chain recombines TRBV27 with TRBJ2-5; D possibly matches TRBD1 or TRBD2 (5 bases each). The CDR3 has 15 residues. V gave up 5 bases and J gave up 4 bases, with 17 bases separating them. Germline V gives CDR1 MNHEY, CDR2 SMNVEV (reference sequence).

The rearrangement joins TRBV19 to TRBJ1-1; D is uncertain. Trimming shortened V by 3 bases and J by 0 bases, and 14 bases separated the two germline ends. This CDR3 contains 16 residues. The germline gives CDR1 LNHDA, CDR2 SQIVND (reference sequence). DNA for the CDR3: TGTGCCAGTAGTATTGAGAGACAAAACATGAACACTGAAGCTTTCTTT. Protein sequence: CASSIERQNMNTEAFF. Full variable domain (remainder filled in from reference TRBV19 and TRBJ1-1): DGGITQSPKYLFRKEGQNVTLSCEQNLNHDAMYWYRQDPGQGLRLIYYSQIVNDFQKGDIAEGYSVSREKKESFPLTVTSAQKNPTAFYLCASSIERQNMNTEAFFGQGTRLTVV.

In its sample, this clone was seen once. The rearrangement joins TRBV27 to TRBJ2-7, with 12 bases lining up with TRBD2. Unmatched junction bases numbered 5, after V lost 5 bases and J lost 0 bases. This CDR3 has 16 amino acids. Germline V lookup: CDR1 MNHEY, CDR2 SMNVEV (reference sequence). The CDR3 DNA follows: TGTGCCAGCAGTCCCCAGACTAGCGGGAGCTCCTACGAGCAGTACTTC. It specifies CASSPQTSGSSYEQYF.

The chain carries TRBV6-8 and TRBJ2-1; weak D call: TRBD2 (5 bases). The CDR3 length is 15 residues. Trimming took off 7 bases at V and 5 bases at J, with 18 bases between the two ends. Germline-derived CDR1 and CDR2 are MNHGY and SAAAGT. CDR3 nucleotide sequence: TGTGCCAGCACCGCGGACTTGCCTTCGGACAATGAGCAGTTCTTC. It is translated as CASTADLPSDNEQFF.

The rearrangement joins TRBV4-3 to TRBJ1-6; 10 bases fit TRBD1. V shed 1 base, J shed 10 bases, and the junction held 1 base outside the gene matches. This CDR3 has 14 amino acids. The V gene's germline CDR1 is LGHNA and CDR2 YSLEER. In nucleotides, the CDR3 is TGCGCCAGCAGCCAAGGGACAGGGGGATCACCCCTCCACTTT. Residues: CASSQGTGGSPLHF.

The chain employs TRBV4-2 and TRBJ2-7, with D possibly being TRBD2 (5 bases). Germline CDR1 is LGHNA and CDR2 is YNFKEQ. The V gene lost 4 bases and the J gene lost 2 bases, with 15 bases spanning the gap. CDR3 size: 15 residues. The CDR3 nucleotides are TGTGCCAGCAGCCCTCTGGAGGAGGTTACCTACGAGCAGTACTTC. Protein sequence: CASSPLEEVTYEQYF.

This sequence joins TRBV4-1 and TRBJ2-1; TRBD1 is a possible D gene (6 bases). This CDR3 has 16 amino acids. Per the germline V gene, CDR1 is MGHRA and CDR2 is YSYEKL. The V end lost 3 bases, the J end lost 5 bases, and 17 bases lay between the germline ends. In DNA, the CDR3 is TGCGCCAGCAGCCATCGGGGCAGGGGACCCCACAATGAGCAGTTCTTC. It encodes CASSHRGRGPHNEQFF.

This chain joins TRBV4-2 and TRBJ2-1; 7 bases are a match to TRBD2. Per the germline V gene, CDR1 is LGHNA and CDR2 is YNFKEQ. Trimming cost V 1 base and J 3 bases; bases outside gene matches: 0. The CDR3 is 14 residues long. For the CDR3, the DNA is TGTGCCAGCAGCCAAGCTAGCGGCTACAATGAGCAGTTCTTC. It translates to CASSQASGYNEQFF.

The chain combines TRBV19 with TRBJ2-6; 8 positions agree with TRBD1. CDR3 length: 17 residues. In germline, CDR1 is LNHDA, CDR2 SQIVND (reference sequence). Trimming at V came to 3 bases and at J to 2 bases, leaving 6 bases not matched to a gene. The CDR3 loop is CASSIPPGGAGANVLTF. CDR3 in DNA: TGTGCCAGTAGTATCCCCCCAGGGGGCGCTGGGGCCAACGTCCTGACTTTC.

In this sample, this clone turned up once. The chain combines TRBV18 with TRBJ1-5; 7 bases agree with TRBD1. CDR1 and CDR2 (germline): KGHSH, LQKENI. J was trimmed by 1 base and V by 3 bases; bases with no gene match: 9. The CDR3 is made up of 17 amino acids. The CDR3: CASSPLQGSPSNQPQHF. The CDR3 nucleotides are TGTGCCAGCTCACCCTTACAGGGGAGCCCAAGCAATCAGCCCCAGCATTTT.

This clone occurred a few times. CDR3 amino acids: CASSISGSHNEQFF. CDR3 bases: TGTGCCAGTAGTATTAGCGGGAGCCACAATGAGCAGTTCTTC. V is TRBV19 and J is TRBJ2-1, with 9 bases that match TRBD2. From germline, CDR1 is LNHDA and CDR2 SQIVND (reference sequence). Germline trimming cut 3 bases from V and 5 bases from J; bases unmatched to any gene: 2. The length of the CDR3 is 14 residues. Full variable domain (rest looked up from reference TRBV19 and TRBJ2-1): DGGITQSPKYLFRKEGQNVTLSCEQNLNHDAMYWYRQDPGQGLRLIYYSQIVNDFQKGDIAEGYSVSREKKESFPLTVTSAQKNPTAFYLCASSISGSHNEQFFGPGTRLTVL.

The J gene is TRBJ2-7, the V gene TRBV5-6; possibly TRBD2 for D (6 bases). V gave up 4 bases and J gave up 1 base, with 12 bases separating them. Germline CDR1 SGHDT, CDR2 YYEEEE. The CDR3 contains 14 residues. CDR3 in amino acids: CASSAGLGSYEQYF. The CDR3 nucleotides are TGTGCCAGCAGCGCGGGACTCGGATCCTACGAGCAGTACTTC. The full variable domain, in which reference TRBV5-6 and TRBJ2-7 provide the parts outside the CDR3, is DAGVTQSPTHLIKTRGQQVTLRCSPKSGHDTVSWYQQALGQGPQFIFQYYEEEERQRGNFPDRFSGHQFPNYSSELNVNALLLGDSALYLCASSAGLGSYEQYFGPGTRLTVT.

This chain connects TRBV19 to TRBJ1-1, with D perhaps matching TRBD1 (6 bases). The CDR3 loop spans 18 amino acids. V gave up 3 bases and J gave up 4 bases, with 24 bases separating them. Germline-derived CDR1 and CDR2 are LNHDA and SQIVND (reference sequence). The CDR3 sequence is CASSILNQGSLPFTEAFF. The CDR3 DNA is TGTGCCAGTAGTATTCTCAACCAGGGGAGTCTCCCATTCACTGAAGCTTTCTTT.

This chain connects TRBV11-2 to TRBJ2-7, with D unclear. CDR1 is SGHAT and CDR2 is FQNNGV in the germline V gene. The germline V and J ends were trimmed by 3 bases and 2 bases, with 11 bases remaining between them. The CDR3 is 14 residues long. CDR3 sequence reads: CASSLGRQAYEQYF. CDR3 DNA sequence: TGTGCCAGCAGCTTGGGCAGGCAGGCCTACGAGCAGTACTTC.

The chain carries TRBV27 and TRBJ2-2; 7 bases fit TRBD2. Germline-derived CDR1 and CDR2 are MNHEY and SMNVEV (reference sequence). The V and J ends lost 3 bases and 6 bases, in that order; junction bases with no gene match: 4. The CDR3 covers 14 residues. The CDR3 spells CASSFWGRAGELFF. CDR3 coding DNA: TGTGCCAGCAGTTTTTGGGGGAGGGCCGGGGAGCTGTTTTTT.

This sequence joins TRBV6-5 and TRBJ2-7; a possible D gene is TRBD2 (6 bases). Trimming removed 6 bases at V and 3 bases at J, with 12 bases between. Germline lookup yields CDR1 MNHEY and CDR2 SVGAGI. The CDR3 covers 13 residues. The CDR3 spells CASSPDGSYEQYF. DNA for the CDR3: TGTGCCAGCAGCCCGGACGGGAGCTACGAGCAGTACTTC.

The chain is built from TRBV5-1 and TRBJ2-5; D is ambiguous. The CDR3 length is 10 residues. The germline V gene has CDR1 SGHRS and CDR2 YFSETQ. Trimming took 0 bases from V and 6 from J, leaving 0 bases between them. CDR3 sequence (DNA): TGCGCCAGCAGCTTGGAGACCCAGTACTTC. This gives the protein CASSLETQYF.

This chain links TRBV5-8 with TRBJ2-3; D may be TRBD1 (5 bases). The CDR3 is made up of 16 amino acids. V lost 1 base to trimming and J lost 2 bases, with 14 bases between them. Looked up from germline, CDR1 is SGHTS and CDR2 is YDEGEE. CDR3 nucleotides: TGTGCCAGCAGCTTGTCTTACAGGCACCTCACAGATACGCAGTATTTT. This encodes CASSLSYRHLTDTQYF. The variable domain in full, with the rest retrieved from reference TRBV5-8 and TRBJ2-3, is EAGVTQSPTHLIKTRGQQATLRCSPISGHTSVYWYQQALGLGLQFLLWYDEGEERNRGNFPPRFSGRQFPNYSSELNVNALELEDSALYLCASSLSYRHLTDTQYFGPGTRLTVL.

The rearrangement joins TRBV27 to TRBJ2-1; the match to TRBD2 covers 11 bases. The germline V gene encodes CDR1 MNHEY and CDR2 SMNVEV (reference sequence). The trim removed 4 bases at V and 1 base at J, leaving 3 bases unmatched. The CDR3 contains 16 residues. The CDR3 bases are TGTGCCAGCAGTTCCCTAGCGGGAGGATCCTACAATGAGCAGTTCTTC. As protein: CASSSLAGGSYNEQFF.

V usage is TRBV5-6 and J usage is TRBJ2-7; D is uncertain. The V and J ends lost 4 bases and 4 bases respectively, with 12 bases between them. CDR3 length equals 13 residues. CDR1 SGHDT and CDR2 YYEEEE come from the germline V gene. CDR3 nucleotides: TGTGCCAGCAGCCTCGGACGTATATACGAGCAGTACTTC. Its protein is CASSLGRIYEQYF.

The chain combines TRBV6-1 with TRBJ2-5; 7 bases match TRBD2. Near its end, the DNA agrees better with TRBJ2-7, so the J call may be wrong. CDR3 length: 15 amino acids. Germline assignment: CDR1 MNHNS and CDR2 SASEGT. CDR3 amino acids: CASSEMRERSYEQYF. The CDR3 DNA reads TGTGCCAGCAGTGAGATGCGGGAGAGGTCCTACGAGCAGTACTTC.

This chain uses TRBV5-1 with TRBJ2-7; no clear D. V was clipped by 6 bases and J by 4 bases, with 23 bases between them. The CDR3 length is 16 residues. The germline gives CDR1 SGHRS, CDR2 YFSETQ. Here the CDR3 DNA reads TGCGCCAGCACACTATACGCTCGGGTCTCCTGGTACGAGCAGTACTTC. Residues: CASTLYARVSWYEQYF.